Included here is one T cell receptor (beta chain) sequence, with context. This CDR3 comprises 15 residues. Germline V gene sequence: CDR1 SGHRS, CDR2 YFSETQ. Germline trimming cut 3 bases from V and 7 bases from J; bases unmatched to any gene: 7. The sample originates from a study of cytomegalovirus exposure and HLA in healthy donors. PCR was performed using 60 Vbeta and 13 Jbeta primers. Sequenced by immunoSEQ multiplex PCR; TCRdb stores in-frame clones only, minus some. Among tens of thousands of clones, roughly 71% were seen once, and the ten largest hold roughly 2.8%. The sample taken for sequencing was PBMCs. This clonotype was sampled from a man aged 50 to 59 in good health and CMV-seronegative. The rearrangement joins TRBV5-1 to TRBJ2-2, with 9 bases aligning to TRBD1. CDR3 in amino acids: CASSSGTGTGGELFF. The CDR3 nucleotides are TGCGCCAGCAGCTCCGGGACAGGGACGGGCGGGGAGCTGTTTTTT.